This note documents a single TCR beta chain sequence. Antigen specificity is unknown. V was shortened by 3 bases and J by 1 base, with 10 bases between the two germline ends. Germline CDR1 and CDR2: GTSNPN and SVGIG (reference sequence). This CDR3 is 15 amino acids long. This sample is drawn from a study of cytomegalovirus exposure and HLA in healthy donors. Whole-study results and caveats: DRB1 had the most TCR associations and HLA-C the fewest, a later analysis found, with rates varying by HLA locus. Earlier analysis found most TCR beta V segments productive about 90% or about 30% of the time. Listed as cytomegalovirus-associated were over 150 TCR beta chains.

The PCR used 60 Vbeta and 13 Jbeta primers. TCRdb keeps only in-frame clones here, not all; method: immunoSEQ multiplex PCR. The data contain about 160,000 clones, 65% to 90% of them singletons. The chain couples TRBV30 to TRBJ1-6; TRBD1 is a possible D gene (5 bases). The sequenced sample consisted of PBMCs. The clonotype comes from a man aged 50 or older in good health and CMV-seropositive. CDR3 in amino acids: CAWSRERSYNSPLHF. The CDR3 region has the DNA TGTGCCTGGAGCAGGGAAAGGTCCTATAATTCACCCCTCCACTTT. The full variable domain, its missing parts supplied by reference TRBV30 and TRBJ1-6, is SQTIHQWPATLVQPVGSPLSLECTVEGTSNPNLYWYRQAAGRGLQLLFYSVGIGQISSEVPQNLSASRPQDRQFILSSKKLLLSDSGFYLCAWSRERSYNSPLHFGNGTRLTVT.